This TCR beta chain was identified during a study of cytomegalovirus exposure and HLA in healthy donors. 13 Jbeta primers and 60 Vbeta primers were used for the PCR. Using immunoSEQ multiplex PCR, the repertoire was profiled, and TCRdb retains in-frame clones only, with some absent. Of 75,000 to 95,000 clones in the sample, about 60% were seen once. V was pared by 2 bases and J by 2 bases, with 11 bases of the junction left unmatched. Germline CDR1 reads SGHTA; CDR2 reads FQGNSA. The CDR3 is 17 amino acids. This sequence was found in a woman aged 30 to 39 in good health and CMV-seronegative. Sequencing was performed on PBMCs. J is TRBJ1-2 and V is TRBV7-2; 7 positions match TRBD1. CDR3: CASSLPQGPIFNYGYTF. For the CDR3, the DNA is TGTGCCAGCAGCTTACCACAGGGGCCTATTTTCAACTATGGCTACACCTTC.